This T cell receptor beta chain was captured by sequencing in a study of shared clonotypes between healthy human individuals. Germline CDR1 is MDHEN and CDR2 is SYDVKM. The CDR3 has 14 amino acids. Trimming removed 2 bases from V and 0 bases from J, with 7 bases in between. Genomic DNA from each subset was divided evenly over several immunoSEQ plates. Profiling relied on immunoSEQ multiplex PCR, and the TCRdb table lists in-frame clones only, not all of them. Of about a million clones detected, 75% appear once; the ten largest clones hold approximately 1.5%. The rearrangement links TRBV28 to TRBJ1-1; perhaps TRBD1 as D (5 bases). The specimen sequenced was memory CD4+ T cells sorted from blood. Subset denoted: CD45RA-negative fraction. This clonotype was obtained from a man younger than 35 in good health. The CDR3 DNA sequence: TGTGCCAGCAGTTTAAGGGACTTGAACACTGAAGCTTTCTTT. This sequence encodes CASSLRDLNTEAFF.